This TCR beta chain came from a study of CD8 T cells in Susac syndrome. Findings of the study overall: The CD4+ T cell repertoires, which came from Susac syndrome patients, showed no sign of clonal expansion. The number of individuals included in the study's TCR sequencing and HLA analysis was acknowledged as relatively small.

V lost 5 bases and J lost 7, with 15 bases in between. Germline V CDR1 and CDR2: SQVTM, ANQGSEA. The CDR3 runs to 12 residues. As for this clonotype: Antigen: not known.

RNA, at about 0.45 to 1 ug, was reverse transcribed with random hexamers. TCRdb re-called the immunoSEQ multiplex PCR reads with MiXCR, one entry per CDR3 protein. The sample shows some 250,000 distinct CDR3 sequences, about 95% of them seen only once. Sequencing of TCR beta was performed on blood CD8+ and CD4+ T cells. All included Susac syndrome patients satisfied recently defined diagnostic criteria for definite or probable disease. The sequenced sample consisted of CD4+ T cells from PBMCs. This clonotype originated in a human donor with Susac syndrome. This chain links TRBV29-1 with TRBJ2-7; D not certain. The CDR3 protein is CSVISPTGEQYF. DNA for the CDR3: TGCAGCGTTATATCCCCTACTGGGGAGCAGTACTTC.